The 8 T cell receptor beta chains presented below share a single source sample, sequenced in a study of OX40 agonist ivuxolimab in advanced cancers. The protocol was immunoSEQ multiplex PCR, while the TCRdb copy is restricted to in-frame clones and leaves out a portion. The profile shows more than 12,000 clones, approximately 75% of them singletons. The sequencing used CD4+ or CD8+ T cells sorted from blood, collected in a trial of the OX40 agonist ivuxolimab. These receptors were obtained from an adult with an advanced solid tumor such as melanoma, head and neck, liver or kidney cancer.

This chain links TRBV10-1 with TRBJ1-1; D is unclear. Germline V gene lookup returns CDR1 WNHNN and CDR2 SYGVQD (reference sequence). The CDR3 extends over 14 amino acids. Trimming left V 3 bases short and J 1 base short, with 9 bases between. The CDR3 bases are TGCGCCAGCAGTGAAACGTGGGAGAACACTGAAGCTTTCTTT. It is translated as CASSETWENTEAFF.

This chain connects TRBV6-4 to TRBJ2-1; no clear D gene. Germline loops: CDR1 MRHNA, CDR2 SNTAGT. Trimming removed 6 bases from V and 8 bases from J, with 11 bases in between. The CDR3 is 12 amino acids. The CDR3: CASSPDRHEQFF. The CDR3 nucleotides are TGTGCCAGCAGCCCTGATAGGCATGAGCAGTTCTTC.

This chain connects TRBV19 to TRBJ2-7; a possible D gene is TRBD1 (6 bases). The germline V gene encodes CDR1 LNHDA and CDR2 SQIVND (reference sequence). V lost 3 bases to trimming and J lost 2 bases, with 11 bases between them. The CDR3 sequence is 14 residues long. The CDR3, as DNA: TGTGCCAGTAGTATCGGGACACCTACCTACGAGCAGTACTTC. Protein sequence: CASSIGTPTYEQYF.

This clone has a handful of counts. The V gene is TRBV30, the J gene TRBJ1-2, with D hard to call. This CDR3 has 12 residues. The ends were cut back, 5 bases at V and 9 bases at J, with 16 bases in the middle. Germline CDR1 is GTSNPN and CDR2 is SVGIG (reference sequence). CDR3 region: CAWVEGYESYTF. The CDR3 bases are TGTGCCTGGGTCGAGGGTTACGAGAGCTACACCTTC.

The chain couples TRBV7-9 to TRBJ2-1; 8 bases are shared with TRBD2. The CDR3 is 16 amino acids. Germline CDR1 is SEHNR and CDR2 is FQNEAQ (reference sequence). V lost 5 bases and J lost 3; bases outside the gene matches: 9. The CDR3 sequence is CASSIRTSPYYNEQFF. CDR3 nucleotides: TGTGCCAGCAGCATTAGGACTAGCCCGTACTACAATGAGCAGTTCTTC.

The chain joins TRBV11-2 to TRBJ2-7, with 8 bases aligning to TRBD2. Losses at the gene ends were 1 base for V and 2 bases for J; bases not matched to a gene: 4. The CDR3 covers 15 residues. Germline CDR1 is SGHAT and CDR2 is FQNNGV. The CDR3, as DNA: TGTGCCAGCAGCTTAGGACCGGGACTAGCCTACGAGCAGTACTTC. Protein sequence: CASSLGPGLAYEQYF. Full variable domain (missing parts from reference TRBV11-2 and TRBJ2-7): EAGVAQSPRYKIIEKRQSVAFWCNPISGHATLYWYQQILGQGPKLLIQFQNNGVVDDSQLPKDRFSAERLKGVDSTLKIQPAKLEDSAVYLCASSLGPGLAYEQYFGPGTRLTVT.

The rearrangement joins TRBV6-1 to TRBJ1-3; D gene unclear. This CDR3 has 14 amino acids. The germline CDR1 and CDR2 sequences are MNHNS and SASEGT. V shed 3 bases and J shed 0 bases, with 6 bases lying between them. The CDR3 spells CASSDGISGNTIYF. The CDR3 bases are TGTGCCAGCAGTGATGGGATCTCTGGAAACACCATATATTTT.

This chain connects TRBV7-2 to TRBJ1-5; no reliable D call. V lost 5 bases and J lost 5, with 19 bases in between. Looked up from germline, CDR1 is SGHTA and CDR2 is FQGNSA. This CDR3 contains 16 residues. CDR3 DNA sequence: TGTGCCAGCAGCGACGAGTCCACAATTTCCTATCAGCCCCAGCATTTT. It is translated as CASSDESTISYQPQHF.